The clone carrying this TCR beta chain was recorded only once. The data originate from a study of blood T cell repertoires in COVID-19. At the level of the study: The origin of the acute and convalescent COVID-19 samples was the United States, Italy and Spain. T cells, B-cell-depleted T cells, or PBMCs provided the cDNA or gDNA that served as material.

This CDR3 comprises 16 residues. Germline V CDR1 and CDR2: LGHNA, YNFKEQ. The J segment lost 6 bases and the V segment lost 4 bases, leaving 6 bases of the junction unmatched. In the authors' workflow: From reference gene primer amplification, estimates of nucleated cell counts were derived. TCRdb's copy holds only in-frame clones and misses some; the assay was immunoSEQ multiplex PCR. V, J and clone size reflect that table, while D and trimming were determined from the DNA. The sample consists of approximately 150,000 clones, over 65% of them appearing once. The genes are TRBV4-2 and TRBJ2-2, with 12 bases lining up with TRBD2. The sample consisted of peripheral blood. This receptor was identified in a human donor in a cohort sampled during active COVID-19. CDR3 DNA: TGTGCCAGCAGCCTCACCTCTAGCGGGGGGGCCGGGGAGCTGTTTTTT. Encoded protein: CASSLTSSGGAGELFF.